These 14 T cell receptor beta chains originate from one sample sequenced in a study of identical twins (dated by TCRdb to the mid-2010s). The library was made by 5' RACE. Reads for this sample came from an Illumina HiSeq 2000. TCRdb reworked the public reads: Q25 trimming with fastp, MiXCR clone assembly, productive beta chains retained. Here each entry gathers all rows of one CDR3 protein and keeps the most common genes and DNA. Present in this sample are 420,000 or so distinct CDR3 sequences, under 20% of which were seen just once. Of the sample, around 12% falls within the top ten clones. The sequencing sample was made of naive T cells sorted from blood. Explained via the paper, the cell subset or site label denotes: cells isolated with a human naive T-cell isolation kit. Receptors were obtained from a man aged 50-59 years in good health.

V is TRBV5-1 and J is TRBJ1-1; D call uncertain. Germline V CDR1 and CDR2: SGHRS, YFSETQ. Trimming took 4 bases from V and 1 from J, leaving 14 bases between them. This CDR3 region has 15 residues. In DNA, the CDR3 is TGCGCCAGCAGCAAAATCTCTAATTCGAACACTGAAGCTTTCTTT. This sequence encodes CASSKISNSNTEAFF.

This clonotype occurred a few times. The chain recombines TRBV15 with TRBJ2-3, with D unclear. Germline loops: CDR1 LNHNV, CDR2 YYDKDF (reference sequence). V was cut by 0 bases and J by 0 bases, with 4 bases left in between. The CDR3 runs to 14 residues. CDR3 DNA: TGTGCCACCAGCAGAGATCCTAGCACAGATACGCAGTATTTT. Translating gives CATSRDPSTDTQYF. The whole variable domain, remainder taken from reference TRBV15 and TRBJ2-3, is DAMVIQNPRYQVTQFGKPVTLSCSQTLNHNVMYWYQQKSSQAPKLLFHYYDKDFNNEADTPDNFQSRRPNTSFCFLDIRSPGLGDTAMYLCATSRDPSTDTQYFGPGTRLTVL.

This clonotype showed up just a few times. The chain links TRBV4-1 to TRBJ2-3; no clear D. Germline CDR1 reads MGHRA; CDR2 reads YSYEKL. The length of the CDR3 is 13 residues. The V gene lost 1 base and the J gene lost 9 bases, with 11 bases spanning the gap. CDR3 in amino acids: CASSQVGTSTQYF. In DNA form, the CDR3 reads TGCGCCAGCAGCCAAGTTGGCACCTCGACGCAGTATTTT.

In this sample, this clonotype turned up a few times. This chain uses TRBV29-1 with TRBJ2-3; D gene uncertain. Germline V gene sequence: CDR1 SQVTM, CDR2 ANQGSEA. Deletions cut 1 base from V and 6 bases from J, with 11 bases between. The CDR3 extends over 13 amino acids. The DNA of the CDR3 is TGCAGCGTTGAAGGCTCTGGGCAGGATACGCAGTATTTT. Translation: CSVEGSGQDTQYF.

This chain connects TRBV20-1 to TRBJ2-7, with D unresolved. Germline CDR1 is DFQATT and CDR2 is SNEGSKA (reference sequence). Trimming pared 3 bases from V and 1 base from J, leaving 7 bases between. The length of the CDR3 is 12 residues. The CDR3 is CSASLGSYEQYF. CDR3 nucleotides: TGCAGTGCTAGTTTAGGGTCCTACGAGCAGTACTTC.

This clonotype was counted between two and nine times. This chain uses TRBV5-1 with TRBJ2-3, with 10 bases lining up with TRBD2. This CDR3 has 16 residues. CDR1 SGHRS and CDR2 YFSETQ come from the germline V gene. V dropped 4 bases and J dropped 2; count of bases not matched to a gene: 7. The CDR3 region is CASSLGLAAFTDTQYF. The CDR3 coding sequence is TGCGCCAGCAGCCTCGGACTAGCGGCCTTCACAGATACGCAGTATTTT.

This clonotype was seen ten or more times. This chain uses TRBV4-1 with TRBJ2-1, with D possibly TRBD1 on 5 matching bases. V was cut by 3 bases and J by 14 bases, with 17 bases left in between. This CDR3 has 13 residues. Germline loops: CDR1 MGHRA, CDR2 YSYEKL. CDR3 sequence: CASSHVDSEGEFF. CDR3 nucleotides: TGCGCCAGCAGCCACGTAGACTCCGAAGGGGAGTTCTTC.

This clonotype appeared a few times. The CDR3 region has the DNA TGTGCCAGTAGCGCACAGGGGCCGAACACTGAAGCTTTCTTT. Translating gives CASSAQGPNTEAFF. V usage is TRBV19 and J usage is TRBJ1-1; 7 bases match TRBD1. In germline, CDR1 is LNHDA, CDR2 SQIVND (reference sequence). The CDR3 is made up of 14 amino acids. V shed 6 bases and J 1 base; nucleotides not matched to a gene: 5. The full variable domain, with the rest looked up from reference TRBV19 and TRBJ1-1, is DGGITQSPKYLFRKEGQNVTLSCEQNLNHDAMYWYRQDPGQGLRLIYYSQIVNDFQKGDIAEGYSVSREKKESFPLTVTSAQKNPTAFYLCASSAQGPNTEAFFGQGTRLTVV.

This clonotype showed up many times. V is TRBV4-3 and J is TRBJ2-6; the D gene is possibly TRBD1 (5 bases). The V and J ends lost 0 bases and 2 bases respectively, with 17 bases between them. CDR3 length: 19 amino acids. Germline CDR1 and CDR2: LGHNA and YSLEER. This CDR3 is CASSQDPTPTVPGANVLTF. The CDR3 DNA reads TGCGCCAGCAGCCAAGATCCAACCCCGACAGTCCCTGGGGCCAACGTCCTGACTTTC.

The J gene is TRBJ2-5, the V gene TRBV4-1; TRBD1 is a possible D gene (6 bases). V shed 1 base and J shed 4 bases, with 10 bases lying between them. Germline V CDR1 and CDR2: MGHRA, YSYEKL. CDR3 length: 14 residues. The CDR3 nucleotides read TGCGCCAGCAGCCAAGTAGCAGGGGTAGAGACCCAGTACTTC. This gives the protein CASSQVAGVETQYF.

This clonotype was picked up many times. This sequence joins TRBV2 and TRBJ2-7, with D unresolved. Trimming cost V 5 bases and J 9 bases, with 11 bases left between them. Germline CDR1 and CDR2: SNHLY and FYNNEI. The CDR3 has 11 residues. As DNA, the CDR3 is TGTGCCAGCAGTACCGGGCGGTCGCAGTACTTC. Amino acid sequence: CASSTGRSQYF. Complete variable domain (other parts from reference TRBV2 and TRBJ2-7): EPEVTQTPSHQVTQMGQEVILRCVPISNHLYFYWYRQILGQKVEFLVSFYNNEISEKSEIFDDQFSVERPDGSNFTLKIRSTKLEDSAMYFCASSTGRSQYFGPGTRLTVT.

This clonotype has just a few counts. The gene calls are TRBV5-1 and TRBJ2-7, with 10 bases aligning to TRBD1. Germline V lookup: CDR1 SGHRS, CDR2 YFSETQ. Unmatched junction bases numbered 6, after V lost 5 bases and J lost 4 bases. This CDR3 region has 14 residues. CDR3 loop: CASRTGTGVYEQYF. Written as DNA, the CDR3 is TGCGCCAGCAGAACCGGGACAGGGGTATACGAGCAGTACTTC.

This clonotype came up many times. V is TRBV20-1 and J is TRBJ2-5; tentative D call: TRBD2 (6 bases). The CDR3 totals 12 residues. From germline, CDR1 is DFQATT and CDR2 SNEGSKA (reference sequence). V lost 6 bases and J lost 3, with 11 bases in between. The CDR3 region has the DNA TGCAGTGCAACGTCGGGGGAAGAGACCCAGTACTTC. This encodes CSATSGEETQYF.

The chain combines TRBV6-2 or TRBV6-3 with TRBJ2-1, with 12 bases identical to TRBD2. Trimming removed 1 base from V and 1 base from J; junction bases left unmatched: 2. From germline, CDR1 is MNHEY and CDR2 SVGEGT. This CDR3 is built from 17 residues. The CDR3 nucleotides read TGTGCCAGCAGTTACTTGACTAGCGGGGGATCCTACAATGAGCAGTTCTTC. Residues: CASSYLTSGGSYNEQFF.